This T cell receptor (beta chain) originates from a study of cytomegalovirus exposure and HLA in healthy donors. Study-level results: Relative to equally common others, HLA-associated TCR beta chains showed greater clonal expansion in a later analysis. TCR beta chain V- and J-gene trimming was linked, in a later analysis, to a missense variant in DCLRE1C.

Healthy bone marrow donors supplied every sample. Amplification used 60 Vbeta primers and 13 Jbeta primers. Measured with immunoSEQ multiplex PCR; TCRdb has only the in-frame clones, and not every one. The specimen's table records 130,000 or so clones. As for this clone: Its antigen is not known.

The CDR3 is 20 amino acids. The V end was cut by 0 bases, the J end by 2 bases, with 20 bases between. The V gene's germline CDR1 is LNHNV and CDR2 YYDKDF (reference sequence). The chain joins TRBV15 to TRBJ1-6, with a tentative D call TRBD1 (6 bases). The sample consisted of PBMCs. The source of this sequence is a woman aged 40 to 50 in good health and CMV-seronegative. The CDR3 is CATSRDRSLRGSTYNSPLHF. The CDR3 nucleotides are TGTGCCACCAGCAGAGATCGTTCTTTGAGGGGGTCCACCTATAATTCACCCCTCCACTTT.